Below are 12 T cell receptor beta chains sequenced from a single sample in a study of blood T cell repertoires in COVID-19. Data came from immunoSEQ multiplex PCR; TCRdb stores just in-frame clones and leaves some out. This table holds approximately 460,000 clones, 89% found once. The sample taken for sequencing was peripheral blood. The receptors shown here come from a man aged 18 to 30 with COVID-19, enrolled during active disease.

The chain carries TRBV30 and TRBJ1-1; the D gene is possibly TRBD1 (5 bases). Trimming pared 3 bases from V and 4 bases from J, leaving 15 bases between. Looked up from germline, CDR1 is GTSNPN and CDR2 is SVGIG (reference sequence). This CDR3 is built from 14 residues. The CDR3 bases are TGTGCCTGGAGCCAGACAGCGAGACGCACTGAAGCTTTCTTT. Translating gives CAWSQTARRTEAFF.

Written as DNA, the CDR3 is TGCGCCAGCAGCTTGGCAACAGGGGGCACCGGGGAGCTGTTTTTT. This sequence encodes CASSLATGGTGELFF. The rearrangement joins TRBV5-1 to TRBJ2-2; 8 nucleotides line up with TRBD1. The CDR3 contains 15 residues. Germline V gene lookup returns CDR1 SGHRS and CDR2 YFSETQ. Trimming cost V 0 bases and J 4 bases; bases outside gene matches: 2. Using reference TRBV5-1 and TRBJ2-2 for the parts outside the CDR3, the full variable domain is KAGVTQTPRYLIKTRGQQVTLSCSPISGHRSVSWYQQTPGQGLQFLFEYFSETQRNKGNFPGRFSGRQFSNSRSEMNVSTLELGDSALYLCASSLATGGTGELFFGEGSRLTVL.

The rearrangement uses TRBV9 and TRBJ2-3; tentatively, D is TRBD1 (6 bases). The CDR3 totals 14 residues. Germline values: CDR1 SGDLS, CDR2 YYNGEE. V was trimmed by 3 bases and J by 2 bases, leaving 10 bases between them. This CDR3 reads CASSGDTYTDTQYF. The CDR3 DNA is TGTGCCAGCAGCGGGGACACGTACACAGATACGCAGTATTTT.

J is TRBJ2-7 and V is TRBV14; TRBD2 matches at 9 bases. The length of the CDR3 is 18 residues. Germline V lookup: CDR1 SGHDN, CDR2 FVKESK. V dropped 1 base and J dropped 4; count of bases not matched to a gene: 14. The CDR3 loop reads CASSQGHAAPGLAYEQYF. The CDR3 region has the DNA TGTGCCAGCAGCCAAGGCCACGCGGCCCCGGGACTAGCTTACGAGCAGTACTTC. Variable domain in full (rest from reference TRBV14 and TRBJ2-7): EAGVTQFPSHSVIEKGQTVTLRCDPISGHDNLYWYRRVMGKEIKFLLHFVKESKQDESGMPNNRFLAERTGGTYSTLKVQPAELEDSGVYFCASSQGHAAPGLAYEQYFGPGTRLTVT.

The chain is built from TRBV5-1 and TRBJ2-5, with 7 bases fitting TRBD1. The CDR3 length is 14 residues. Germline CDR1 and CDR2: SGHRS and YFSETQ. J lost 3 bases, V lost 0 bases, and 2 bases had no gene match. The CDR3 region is CASSLAGTEETQYF. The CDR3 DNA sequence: TGCGCCAGCAGCTTGGCCGGGACAGAAGAGACCCAGTACTTC.

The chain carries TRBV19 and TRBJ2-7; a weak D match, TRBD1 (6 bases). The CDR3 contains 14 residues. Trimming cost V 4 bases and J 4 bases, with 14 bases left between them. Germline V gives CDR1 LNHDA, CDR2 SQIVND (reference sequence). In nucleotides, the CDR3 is TGTGCCAGTAGTAGATCCGGGACACTTTACGAGCAGTACTTC. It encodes CASSRSGTLYEQYF.

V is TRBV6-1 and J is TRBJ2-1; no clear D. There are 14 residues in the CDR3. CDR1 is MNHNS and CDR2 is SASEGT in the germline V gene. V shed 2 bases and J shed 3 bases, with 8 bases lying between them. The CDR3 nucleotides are TGTGCCAGCAGTGAACCCACAAGCTACAATGAGCAGTTCTTC. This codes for CASSEPTSYNEQFF.

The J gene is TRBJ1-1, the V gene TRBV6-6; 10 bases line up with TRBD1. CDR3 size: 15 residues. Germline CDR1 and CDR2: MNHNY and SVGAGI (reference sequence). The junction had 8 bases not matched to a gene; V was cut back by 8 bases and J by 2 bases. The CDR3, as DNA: TGTGCCAGCGGCGGGTGGGACAGGGGAAACACTGAAGCTTTCTTT. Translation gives CASGGWDRGNTEAFF.

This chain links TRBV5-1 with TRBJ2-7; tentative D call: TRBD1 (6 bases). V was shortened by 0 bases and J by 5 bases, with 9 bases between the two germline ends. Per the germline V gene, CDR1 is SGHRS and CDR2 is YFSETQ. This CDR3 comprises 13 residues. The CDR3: CASSLEGVDEQYF. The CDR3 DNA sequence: TGCGCCAGCAGCTTGGAGGGGGTTGACGAGCAGTACTTC.

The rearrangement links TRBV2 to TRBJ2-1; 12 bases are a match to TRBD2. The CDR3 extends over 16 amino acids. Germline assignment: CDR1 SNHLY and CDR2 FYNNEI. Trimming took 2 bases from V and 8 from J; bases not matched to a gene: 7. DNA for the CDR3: TGTGCCAGCAGTGAACCGGGACTAGCGGGTTTGGATGAGCAGTTCTTC. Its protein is CASSEPGLAGLDEQFF. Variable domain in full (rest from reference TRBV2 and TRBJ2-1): EPEVTQTPSHQVTQMGQEVILRCVPISNHLYFYWYRQILGQKVEFLVSFYNNEISEKSEIFDDQFSVERPDGSNFTLKIRSTKLEDSAMYFCASSEPGLAGLDEQFFGPGTRLTVL.

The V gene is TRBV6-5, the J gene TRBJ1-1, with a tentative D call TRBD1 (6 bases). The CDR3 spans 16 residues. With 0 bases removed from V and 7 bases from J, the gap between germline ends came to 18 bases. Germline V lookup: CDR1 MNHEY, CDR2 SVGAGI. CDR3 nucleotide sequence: TGTGCCAGCAGTTACTCAGACCCACCACAGGGTTTTGAAGCTTTCTTT. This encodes CASSYSDPPQGFEAFF.

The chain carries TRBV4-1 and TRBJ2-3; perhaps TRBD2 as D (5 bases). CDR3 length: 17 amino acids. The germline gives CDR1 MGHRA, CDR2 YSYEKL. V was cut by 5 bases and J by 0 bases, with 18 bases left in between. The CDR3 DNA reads TGCGCCAGCAGCGAAACGGGGATCCGGGCTAGCACAGATACGCAGTATTTT. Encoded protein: CASSETGIRASTDTQYF.